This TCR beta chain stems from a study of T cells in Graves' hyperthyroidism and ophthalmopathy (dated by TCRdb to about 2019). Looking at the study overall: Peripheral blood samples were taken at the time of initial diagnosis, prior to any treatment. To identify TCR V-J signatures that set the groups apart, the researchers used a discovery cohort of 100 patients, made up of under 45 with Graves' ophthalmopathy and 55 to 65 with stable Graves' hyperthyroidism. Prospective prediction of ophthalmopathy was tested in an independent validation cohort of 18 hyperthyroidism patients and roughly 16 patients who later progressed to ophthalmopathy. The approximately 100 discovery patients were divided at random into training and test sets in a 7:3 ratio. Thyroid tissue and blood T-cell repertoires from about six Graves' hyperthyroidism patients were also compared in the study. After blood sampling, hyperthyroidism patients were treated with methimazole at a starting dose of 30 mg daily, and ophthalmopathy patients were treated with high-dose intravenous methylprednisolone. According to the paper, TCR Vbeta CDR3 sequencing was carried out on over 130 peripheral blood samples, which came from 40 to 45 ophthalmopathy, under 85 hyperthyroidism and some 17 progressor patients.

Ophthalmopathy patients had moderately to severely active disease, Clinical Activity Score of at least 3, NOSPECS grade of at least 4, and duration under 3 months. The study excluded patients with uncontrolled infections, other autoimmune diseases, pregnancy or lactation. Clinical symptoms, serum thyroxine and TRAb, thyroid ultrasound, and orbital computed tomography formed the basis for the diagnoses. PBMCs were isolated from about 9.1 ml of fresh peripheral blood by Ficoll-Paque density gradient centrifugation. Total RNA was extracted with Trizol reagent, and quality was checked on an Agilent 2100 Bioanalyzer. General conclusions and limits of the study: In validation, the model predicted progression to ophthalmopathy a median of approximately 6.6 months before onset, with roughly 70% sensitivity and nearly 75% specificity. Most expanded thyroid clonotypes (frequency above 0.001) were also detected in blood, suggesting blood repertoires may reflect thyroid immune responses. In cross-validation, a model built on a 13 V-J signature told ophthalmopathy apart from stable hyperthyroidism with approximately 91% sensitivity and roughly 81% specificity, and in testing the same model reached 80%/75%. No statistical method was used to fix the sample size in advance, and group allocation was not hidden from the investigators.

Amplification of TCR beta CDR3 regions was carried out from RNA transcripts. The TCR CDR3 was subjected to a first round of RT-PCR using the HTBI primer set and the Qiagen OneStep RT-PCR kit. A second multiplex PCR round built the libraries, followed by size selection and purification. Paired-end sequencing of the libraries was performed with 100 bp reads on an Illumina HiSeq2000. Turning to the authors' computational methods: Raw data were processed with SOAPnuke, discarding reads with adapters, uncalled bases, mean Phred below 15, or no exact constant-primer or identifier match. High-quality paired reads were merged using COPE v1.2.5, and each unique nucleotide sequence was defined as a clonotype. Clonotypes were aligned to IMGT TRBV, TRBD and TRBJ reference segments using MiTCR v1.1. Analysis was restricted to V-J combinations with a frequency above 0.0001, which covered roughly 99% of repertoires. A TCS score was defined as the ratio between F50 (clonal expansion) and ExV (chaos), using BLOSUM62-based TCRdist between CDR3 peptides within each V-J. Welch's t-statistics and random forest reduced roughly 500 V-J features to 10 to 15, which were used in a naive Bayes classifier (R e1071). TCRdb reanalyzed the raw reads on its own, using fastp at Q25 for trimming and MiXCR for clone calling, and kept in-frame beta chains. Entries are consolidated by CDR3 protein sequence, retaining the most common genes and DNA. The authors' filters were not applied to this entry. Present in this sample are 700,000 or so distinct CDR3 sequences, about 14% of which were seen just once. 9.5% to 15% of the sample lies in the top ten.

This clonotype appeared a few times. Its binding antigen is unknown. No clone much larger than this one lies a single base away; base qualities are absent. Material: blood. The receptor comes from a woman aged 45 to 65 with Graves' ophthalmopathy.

The CDR3 here reads CASSLPRLSTDTQYF. Here is the DNA: TGTGCCAGCAGCTTGCCCAGACTAAGCACAGATACGCAGTATTTT. The chain is assembled from TRBV5-6 and TRBJ2-3, with TRBD2 tentatively as D gene (5 bases match). The germline V gene supplies CDR1 SGHDT and CDR2 YYEEEE. The CDR3 sequence holds 15 residues, the cysteine and phenylalanine included. The retained sequence is limited to the CDR3, 45 bases, with the frame set at the first base. Cut back by 1 base and 0 bases, the V and J ends lie 9 bases apart.